One sample yielded the 18 T cell receptor beta chains listed below, sequenced in a study of CD8+ T cells in alopecia areata. TCR sequencing used cDNA made by reverse transcription of extracted RNA. Profiled with immunoSEQ multiplex PCR; TCRdb holds only in-frame clones, not every one. Here the sample spans 170,000 or so clones, 40% to 65% being singletons. The treatment is: oral pan-JAK inhibitor, 5-10 mg twice daily. This sample comprised CD8+ T cells sorted from blood, obtained at week 24, from a patient treated with tofacitinib. These receptors were taken from a human donor with alopecia areata.

This clone was recorded once. This rearrangement joins TRBV4-3 to TRBJ2-2; D is ambiguous. Trimming pared 0 bases from V and 4 bases from J, leaving 6 bases between. The germline V gene has CDR1 LGHNA and CDR2 YSLEER. CDR3 length equals 14 residues. CDR3 sequence reads: CASSQDSRTGELFF. CDR3 DNA: TGCGCCAGCAGCCAAGATAGTCGCACCGGGGAGCTGTTTTTT.

This clone was detected a few times. The rearrangement uses TRBV5-6 and TRBJ2-6, with a possible D match to TRBD1 (5 bases). The CDR3 spans 18 residues. The V gene lost 0 bases and the J gene lost 4 bases, with 17 bases spanning the gap. Looked up from germline, CDR1 is SGHDT and CDR2 is YYEEEE. Here the CDR3 DNA reads TGTGCCAGCAGCTTGGTGGTCAGGGTGGAGTCCGGGGCCAACGTCCTGACTTTC. The encoded protein is CASSLVVRVESGANVLTF. Full variable domain (rest looked up from reference TRBV5-6 and TRBJ2-6): DAGVTQSPTHLIKTRGQQVTLRCSPKSGHDTVSWYQQALGQGPQFIFQYYEEEERQRGNFPDRFSGHQFPNYSSELNVNALLLGDSALYLCASSLVVRVESGANVLTFGAGSRLTVL.

This sequence joins TRBV11-2 and TRBJ2-2; the D gene is possibly TRBD1 (6 bases). This CDR3 has 15 residues. V lost 6 bases and J lost 5, with 16 bases in between. Per germline, CDR1 SGHAT and CDR2 FQNNGV. The CDR3 region has the DNA TGTGCCAGCAGACGTACAGGGATGGGGACCGGGGAGCTGTTTTTT. It yields the protein CASRRTGMGTGELFF.

This clone was detected a few times. The chain carries TRBV28 and TRBJ1-5; D remains ambiguous. The CDR3 extends over 15 amino acids. V lost 3 bases to trimming and J lost 3 bases, with 12 bases between them. The germline V gene has CDR1 MDHEN and CDR2 SYDVKM. The CDR3 nucleotides read TGTGCCAGCAGTTTCGGTAGGGAGGTCAATCAGCCCCAGCATTTT. Amino acid sequence: CASSFGREVNQPQHF.

The chain combines TRBV7-2 with TRBJ2-1, with TRBD1 matching 8 bases. The CDR3 length is 14 residues. V shed 3 bases, J shed 7 bases, and the junction held 5 bases outside the gene matches. Per the germline V gene, CDR1 is SGHTA and CDR2 is FQGNSA. The CDR3, as DNA: TGTGCCAGCAGCTTTGGGCAGGGGGCGAATGAGCAGTTCTTC. It specifies CASSFGQGANEQFF.

This sequence joins TRBV7-9 and TRBJ2-5; D gene unclear. The end of the DNA fits TRBJ2-7 better, so the J call may be wrong. Germline CDR1 and CDR2: SEHNR and FQNEAQ (reference sequence). The CDR3 runs to 12 residues. As DNA, the CDR3 is TGTGCCAGCAGCCTAGAAATCTACGAGCAGTACTTC. It specifies CASSLEIYEQYF.

The chain joins TRBV7-8 to TRBJ2-6, with no clear D. CDR3 length: 15 amino acids. Trimming took off 5 bases at V and 4 bases at J, with 12 bases between the two ends. Germline CDR1 SGHVS, CDR2 FQNEAQ. The CDR3: CASSTGPSGANVLTF. CDR3 nucleotide sequence: TGTGCCAGCAGCACTGGACCCTCCGGGGCCAACGTCCTGACTTTC.

The genes are TRBV7-2 and TRBJ1-2; a possible D gene is TRBD1 (5 bases). The CDR3 consists of 15 residues. V lost 5 bases, J lost 8 bases, and 21 bases lay in between. The V gene's germline CDR1 is SGHTA and CDR2 FQGNSA. The CDR3 is CASSRGDPRPRGYTF. The CDR3 nucleotides read TGTGCCAGCAGCCGCGGGGACCCAAGGCCTAGGGGCTACACCTTC.

This sequence joins TRBV7-9 and TRBJ2-5, with a possible D match to TRBD2 (6 bases). The CDR3 totals 15 residues. V was pared by 4 bases and J by 6 bases, with 18 bases between. Looked up from germline, CDR1 is SEHNR and CDR2 is FQNEAQ (reference sequence). CDR3 loop: CASSSHGTPGKTQYF. CDR3 sequence (DNA): TGTGCCAGCAGCTCCCACGGGACTCCGGGCAAGACCCAGTACTTC.

This clone was seen only once. The chain is built from TRBV2 and TRBJ2-7; possible D gene TRBD1, 6 bases. Trimming pared 6 bases from V and 1 base from J, leaving 19 bases between. The CDR3 runs 16 residues. CDR1 and CDR2 (germline): SNHLY, FYNNEI. CDR3 in amino acids: CASSLPGEGSSYEQYF. In DNA, the CDR3 is TGTGCCAGCAGCCTCCCAGGGGAAGGTAGTTCCTACGAGCAGTACTTC.

DNA for the CDR3: TGCAGCGCCCTCGGGGACGGGGACAGGAACACTGAAGCTTTCTTT. Amino acid sequence: CSALGDGDRNTEAFF. This chain joins TRBV29-1 and TRBJ1-1, with 7 bases fitting TRBD1. Germline assignment: CDR1 SQVTM and CDR2 ANQGSEA. This CDR3 is 15 amino acids long. With 7 bases clipped from V and 1 base from J, the junction kept 12 bases outside the gene matches.

The V gene is TRBV5-6, the J gene TRBJ2-1; tentatively, D is TRBD2 (5 bases). With 7 bases removed from V and 7 bases from J, the gap between germline ends came to 15 bases. The CDR3 is 13 residues long. Germline CDR1 SGHDT, CDR2 YYEEEE. CDR3 in DNA: TGTGCCAGCCTCGTCGGGGTAGGGAATGAGCAGTTCTTC. Its translation is CASLVGVGNEQFF. Looking up the rest from reference TRBV5-6 and TRBJ2-1 gives the full variable domain: DAGVTQSPTHLIKTRGQQVTLRCSPKSGHDTVSWYQQALGQGPQFIFQYYEEEERQRGNFPDRFSGHQFPNYSSELNVNALLLGDSALYLCASLVGVGNEQFFGPGTRLTVL.

Remarks on this clone: Other DNA variants within this sample encode the same CDR3. The chain is built from TRBV9 and TRBJ1-1; D remains ambiguous. This CDR3 is built from 12 residues. V dropped 0 bases and J dropped 8 bases, with 8 bases sitting between them. Germline lookup yields CDR1 SGDLS and CDR2 YYNGEE. CDR3 in DNA: TGTGCCAGCAGCGTAGCCGGAACGGAAGCTTTCTTT. Translating gives CASSVAGTEAFF. Drawing the rest from reference TRBV9 and TRBJ1-1, the complete variable domain is DSGVTQTPKHLITATGQRVTLRCSPRSGDLSVYWYQQSLDQGLQFLIQYYNGEERAKGNILERFSAQQFPDLHSELNLSSLELGDSALYFCASSVAGTEAFFGQGTRLTVV.

This clone was picked up one time. The V gene is TRBV11-2, the J gene TRBJ2-2; D is undetermined. Germline values: CDR1 SGHAT, CDR2 FQNNGV. The CDR3 totals 13 residues. Between the trimmed V and J ends, which lost 0 bases and 10 bases, there was a span of 9 bases. CDR3 in amino acids: CASSLDHFEELFF. For the CDR3, the DNA is TGTGCCAGCAGCTTAGATCATTTCGAGGAGCTGTTTTTT.

The chain has TRBV7-9 and TRBJ2-3; no firm D call. The germline gives CDR1 SEHNR, CDR2 FQNEAQ (reference sequence). Trimming shortened V by 1 base and J by 4 bases, and 6 bases separated the two germline ends. The CDR3 sequence is 13 residues long. Here the CDR3 DNA reads TGTGCCAGCAGCTTAGTTTATTCAGATACGCAGTATTTT. This codes for CASSLVYSDTQYF.

This clone was counted only a few times. The chain couples TRBV4-3 to TRBJ2-3; TRBD2 matches at 16 bases. This CDR3 contains 18 residues. Germline V gives CDR1 LGHNA, CDR2 YSLEER. The V and J ends lost 0 bases and 6 bases, in that order; junction bases with no gene match: 6. This chain's CDR3 is CASSQDRGLAGGTDTQYF. The CDR3 DNA is TGCGCCAGCAGCCAAGATAGGGGACTAGCGGGGGGGACCGATACGCAGTATTTT.

The chain couples TRBV30 to TRBJ1-2, with D uncertain. This CDR3 spans 11 amino acids. V gave up 5 bases and J gave up 3 bases, with 7 bases separating them. The germline CDR1 and CDR2 sequences are GTSNPN and SVGIG (reference sequence). The CDR3 sequence is CAWGFDYGYTF. For the CDR3, the DNA is TGTGCCTGGGGTTTCGACTATGGCTACACCTTC.

The chain couples TRBV12-5 to TRBJ1-2, with D perhaps TRBD1 (5 bases). CDR1 LGHNT and CDR2 FRNRAP come from the germline V gene. The V end lost 1 base, the J end lost 4 bases, and 13 bases lay between the germline ends. The CDR3 sequence is 15 residues long. This CDR3 is CASGLGEGTVYGYTF. The CDR3 coding sequence is TGTGCTAGTGGTTTGGGGGAAGGGACCGTCTATGGCTACACCTTC. The full variable domain, its missing parts supplied by reference TRBV12-5 and TRBJ1-2, is DARVTQTPRHKVTEMGQEVTMRCQPILGHNTVFWYRQTMMQGLELLAYFRNRAPLDDSGMPKDRFSAEMPDATLATLKIQPSEPRDSAVYFCASGLGEGTVYGYTFGSGTRLTVV.